The entry below gives a single TCR beta chain sequence along with its context. The record originates from a study of blood T cell repertoires in COVID-19. At the level of the study: PBMCs, B-cell-depleted T cells, or T cells provided the cDNA or gDNA that made up the material.

Trimming left V 6 bases short and J 6 bases short, with 14 bases between. Per germline, CDR1 LNHDA and CDR2 SQIVND (reference sequence). The CDR3 runs 13 residues. The assay was immunoSEQ multiplex PCR, and TCRdb's table has in-frame clones only and misses some. Among about 170,000 clones listed, 80% to 85% were seen once. This TCR was recovered from a man aged 70-80 years with active or convalescent COVID-19. The rearrangement uses TRBV19 and TRBJ1-2, with D hard to call. Sequenced input: peripheral blood. CDR3 nucleotides: TGTGCCAGTAGGGGGTGGCAGCGGGATGGCTACACCTTC. Encoded protein: CASRGWQRDGYTF.